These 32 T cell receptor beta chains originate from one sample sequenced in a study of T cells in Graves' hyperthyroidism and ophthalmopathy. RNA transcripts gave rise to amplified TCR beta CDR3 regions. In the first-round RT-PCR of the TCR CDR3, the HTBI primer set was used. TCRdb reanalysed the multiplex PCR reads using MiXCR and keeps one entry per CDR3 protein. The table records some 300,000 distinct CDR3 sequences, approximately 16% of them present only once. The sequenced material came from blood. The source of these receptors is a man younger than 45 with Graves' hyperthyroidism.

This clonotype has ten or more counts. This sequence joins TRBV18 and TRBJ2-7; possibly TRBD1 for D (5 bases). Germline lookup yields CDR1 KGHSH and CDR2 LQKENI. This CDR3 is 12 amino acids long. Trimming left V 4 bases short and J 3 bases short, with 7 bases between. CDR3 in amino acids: CASSQGDYEQYF. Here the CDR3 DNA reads TGTGCCAGCTCACAAGGGGACTACGAGCAGTACTTC.

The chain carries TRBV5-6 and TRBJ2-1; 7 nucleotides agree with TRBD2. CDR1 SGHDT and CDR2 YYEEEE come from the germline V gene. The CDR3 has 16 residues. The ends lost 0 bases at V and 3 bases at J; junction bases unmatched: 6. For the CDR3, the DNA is TGTGCCAGCAGCTTGGCGCCGGGAGGCGGCTACAATGAGCAGTTCTTC. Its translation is CASSLAPGGGYNEQFF.

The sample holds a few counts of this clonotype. In DNA form, the CDR3 reads TGTGCCAGCAGCAACTCAGGGTACGGCACTGAAGCTTTCTTT. Encoded protein: CASSNSGYGTEAFF. The rearrangement joins TRBV7-9 to TRBJ1-1; maybe TRBD1 (5 bases). The V gene lost 5 bases and the J gene lost 4 bases, with 14 bases spanning the gap. The length of the CDR3 is 14 residues. Germline CDR1 reads SEHNR; CDR2 reads FQNEAQ (reference sequence).

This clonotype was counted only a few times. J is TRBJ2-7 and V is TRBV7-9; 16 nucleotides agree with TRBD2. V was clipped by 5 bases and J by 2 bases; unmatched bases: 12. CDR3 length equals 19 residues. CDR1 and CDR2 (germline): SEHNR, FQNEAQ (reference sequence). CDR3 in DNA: TGTGCCAGCAGCACCTCGGGACTAGCGGGAGGGCCTAATACCTACGAGCAGTACTTC. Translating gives CASSTSGLAGGPNTYEQYF. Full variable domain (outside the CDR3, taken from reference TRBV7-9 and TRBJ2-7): DTGVSQNPRHKITKRGQNVTFRCDPISEHNRLYWYRQTLGQGPEFLTYFQNEAQLEKSRLLSDRFSAERPKGSFSTLEIQRTEQGDSAMYLCASSTSGLAGGPNTYEQYFGPGTRLTVT.

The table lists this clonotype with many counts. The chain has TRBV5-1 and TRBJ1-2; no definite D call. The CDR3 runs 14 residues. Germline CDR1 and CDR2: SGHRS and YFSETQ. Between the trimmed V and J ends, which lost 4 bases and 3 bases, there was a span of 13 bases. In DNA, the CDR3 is TGCGCCAGCAGCGAATCAAACCCCGACTATGGCTACACCTTC. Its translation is CASSESNPDYGYTF.

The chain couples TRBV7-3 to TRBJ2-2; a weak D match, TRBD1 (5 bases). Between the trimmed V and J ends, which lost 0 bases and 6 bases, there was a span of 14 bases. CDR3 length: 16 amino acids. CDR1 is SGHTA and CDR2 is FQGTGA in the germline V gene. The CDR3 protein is CASSLTSGKFSGELFF. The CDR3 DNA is TGTGCCAGCAGCTTAACGTCAGGGAAATTTTCCGGGGAGCTGTTTTTT.

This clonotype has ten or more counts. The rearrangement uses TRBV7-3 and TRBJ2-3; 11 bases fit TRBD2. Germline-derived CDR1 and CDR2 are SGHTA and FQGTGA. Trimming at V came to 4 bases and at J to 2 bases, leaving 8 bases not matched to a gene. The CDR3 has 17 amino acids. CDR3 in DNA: TGTGCCAGCAGCTCCGGGTTAGCGGGAGGGGCCACAGATACGCAGTATTTT. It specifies CASSSGLAGGATDTQYF.

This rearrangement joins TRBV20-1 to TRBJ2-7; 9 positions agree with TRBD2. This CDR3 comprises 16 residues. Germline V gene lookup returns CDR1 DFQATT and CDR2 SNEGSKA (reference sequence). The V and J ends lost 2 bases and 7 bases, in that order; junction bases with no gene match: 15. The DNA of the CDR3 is TGCAGTGCTAGAAGGTCGGGACGTAGCGGGAGTGGGGAGCAGTACTTC. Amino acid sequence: CSARRSGRSGSGEQYF.

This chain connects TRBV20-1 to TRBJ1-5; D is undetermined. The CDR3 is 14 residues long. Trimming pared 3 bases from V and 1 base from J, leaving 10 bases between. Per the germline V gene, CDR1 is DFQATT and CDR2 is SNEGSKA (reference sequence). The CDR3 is CSARSQQSNQPQHF. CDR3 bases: TGCAGTGCTAGGAGCCAGCAAAGCAATCAGCCCCAGCATTTT.

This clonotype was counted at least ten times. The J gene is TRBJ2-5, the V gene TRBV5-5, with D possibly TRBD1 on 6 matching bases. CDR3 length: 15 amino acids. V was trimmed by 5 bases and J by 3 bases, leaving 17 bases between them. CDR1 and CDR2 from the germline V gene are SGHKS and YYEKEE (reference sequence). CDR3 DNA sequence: TGTGCCAGCAGGGACAAGGGGGTCCGAAAAGAGACCCAGTACTTC. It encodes CASRDKGVRKETQYF.

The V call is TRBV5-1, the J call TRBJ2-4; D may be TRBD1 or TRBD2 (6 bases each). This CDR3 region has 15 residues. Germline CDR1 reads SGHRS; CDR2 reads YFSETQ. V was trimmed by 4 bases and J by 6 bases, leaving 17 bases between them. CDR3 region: CASSGGWGDGNIQYF. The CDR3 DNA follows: TGCGCCAGCAGCGGGGGCTGGGGGGACGGAAACATTCAGTACTTC.

The DNA of the CDR3 is TGTGCCAGCAGCCAGGGACAGGGGGGGAATCAGCCCCAGCATTTT. Translation gives CASSQGQGGNQPQHF. The V call is TRBV3-1, the J call TRBJ1-5; 11 positions agree with TRBD1. V shed 3 bases, J shed 4 bases, and the junction held 2 bases outside the gene matches. Germline V gives CDR1 LGHDT, CDR2 YNNKEL (reference sequence). The CDR3 loop spans 15 amino acids.

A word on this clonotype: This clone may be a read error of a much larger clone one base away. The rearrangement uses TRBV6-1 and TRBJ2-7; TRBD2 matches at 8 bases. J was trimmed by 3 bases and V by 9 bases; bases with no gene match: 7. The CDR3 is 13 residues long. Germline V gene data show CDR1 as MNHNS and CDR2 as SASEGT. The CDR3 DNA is TGTGCCAGATCTGACGGGAGGGGCTACGAGCAGTACTTC. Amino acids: CARSDGRGYEQYF.

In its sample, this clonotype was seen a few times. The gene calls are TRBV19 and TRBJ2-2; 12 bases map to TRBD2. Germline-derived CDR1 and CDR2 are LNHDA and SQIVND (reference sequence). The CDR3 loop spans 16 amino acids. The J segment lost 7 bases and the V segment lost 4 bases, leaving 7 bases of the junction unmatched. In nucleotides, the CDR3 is TGTGCCAGTAGTACCGGACTAGCGGGATTGAACGGGGAGCTGTTTTTT. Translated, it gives CASSTGLAGLNGELFF.

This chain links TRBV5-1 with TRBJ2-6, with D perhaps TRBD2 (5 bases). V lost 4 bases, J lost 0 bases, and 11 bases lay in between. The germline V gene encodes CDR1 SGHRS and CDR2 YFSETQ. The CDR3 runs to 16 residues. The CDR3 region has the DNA TGCGCCAGCAGCCTGAGGGAGTTCTCTGGGGCCAACGTCCTGACTTTC. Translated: CASSLREFSGANVLTF. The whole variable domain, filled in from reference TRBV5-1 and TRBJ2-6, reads KAGVTQTPRYLIKTRGQQVTLSCSPISGHRSVSWYQQTPGQGLQFLFEYFSETQRNKGNFPGRFSGRQFSNSRSEMNVSTLELGDSALYLCASSLREFSGANVLTFGAGSRLTVL.

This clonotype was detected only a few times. CDR3 protein: CASSNRDRAGEQYF. The CDR3 DNA sequence: TGTGCCAGTAGTAACCGGGACAGGGCGGGCGAGCAGTACTTC. The chain links TRBV11-3 to TRBJ2-7, with TRBD1 identical over 9 bases. Trimming cost V 9 bases and J 6 bases; bases outside gene matches: 12. This CDR3 is 14 amino acids long. Germline V lookup: CDR1 SGHNT, CDR2 YENEEA.

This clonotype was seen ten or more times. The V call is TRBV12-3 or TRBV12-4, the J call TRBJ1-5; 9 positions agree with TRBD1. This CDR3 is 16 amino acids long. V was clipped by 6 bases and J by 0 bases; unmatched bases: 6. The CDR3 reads CASSYGQGYSNQPQHF. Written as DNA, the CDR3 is TGTGCCAGCAGCTATGGACAGGGGTATAGCAATCAGCCCCAGCATTTT.

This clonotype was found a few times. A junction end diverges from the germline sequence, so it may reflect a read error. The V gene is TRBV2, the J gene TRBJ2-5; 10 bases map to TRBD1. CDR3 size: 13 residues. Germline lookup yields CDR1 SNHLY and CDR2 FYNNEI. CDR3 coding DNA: TGTGCCAGCAGTGAAGCGGGGGCGACAGGGGGCCACTTC. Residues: CASSEAGATGGHF. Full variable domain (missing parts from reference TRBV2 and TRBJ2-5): EPEVTQTPSHQVTQMGQEVILRCVPISNHLYFYWYRQILGQKVEFLVSFYNNEISEKSEIFDDQFSVERPDGSNFTLKIRSTKLEDSAMYFCASSEAGATGGHFGPGTRLLVL.

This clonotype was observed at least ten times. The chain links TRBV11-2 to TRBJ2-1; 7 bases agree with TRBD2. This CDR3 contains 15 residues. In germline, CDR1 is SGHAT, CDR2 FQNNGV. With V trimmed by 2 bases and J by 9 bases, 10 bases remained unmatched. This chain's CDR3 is CASSLWASGGVEQFF. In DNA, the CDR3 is TGTGCCAGCAGCTTATGGGCTAGCGGTGGGGTTGAGCAGTTCTTC.

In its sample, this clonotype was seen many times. In DNA, the CDR3 is TGTGCCAGCTGGGTCCTTGTGGGCAATGAGCAGTTCTTC. Translation: CASWVLVGNEQFF. The chain links TRBV2 to TRBJ2-1; D unclear. V was cut by 8 bases and J by 6 bases, with 14 bases left in between. The CDR3 covers 13 residues. Germline V gene lookup returns CDR1 SNHLY and CDR2 FYNNEI. Drawing the rest from reference TRBV2 and TRBJ2-1, the complete variable domain is EPEVTQTPSHQVTQMGQEVILRCVPISNHLYFYWYRQILGQKVEFLVSFYNNEISEKSEIFDDQFSVERPDGSNFTLKIRSTKLEDSAMYFCASWVLVGNEQFFGPGTRLTVL.

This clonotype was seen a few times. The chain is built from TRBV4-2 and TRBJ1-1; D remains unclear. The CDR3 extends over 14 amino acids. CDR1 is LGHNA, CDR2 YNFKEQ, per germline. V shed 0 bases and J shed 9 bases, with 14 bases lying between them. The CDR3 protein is CASSQEAIDRQAFF. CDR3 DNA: TGTGCCAGCAGCCAAGAAGCAATTGACCGGCAAGCTTTCTTT.

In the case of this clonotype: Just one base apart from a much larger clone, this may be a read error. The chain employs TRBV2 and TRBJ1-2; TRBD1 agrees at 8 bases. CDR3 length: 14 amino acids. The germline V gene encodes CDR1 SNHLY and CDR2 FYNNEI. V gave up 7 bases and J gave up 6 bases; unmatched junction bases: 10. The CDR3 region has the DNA TGTGCCAGCACCACTTTACCAGGGGGCGATGGCTACACCTTC. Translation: CASTTLPGGDGYTF.

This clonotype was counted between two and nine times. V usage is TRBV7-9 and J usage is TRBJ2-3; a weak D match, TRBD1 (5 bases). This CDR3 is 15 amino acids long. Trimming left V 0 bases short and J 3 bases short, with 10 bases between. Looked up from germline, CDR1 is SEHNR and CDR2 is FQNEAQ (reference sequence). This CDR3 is CASSLARAWTDTQYF. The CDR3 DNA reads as TGTGCCAGCAGCTTAGCCAGGGCCTGGACAGATACGCAGTATTTT.

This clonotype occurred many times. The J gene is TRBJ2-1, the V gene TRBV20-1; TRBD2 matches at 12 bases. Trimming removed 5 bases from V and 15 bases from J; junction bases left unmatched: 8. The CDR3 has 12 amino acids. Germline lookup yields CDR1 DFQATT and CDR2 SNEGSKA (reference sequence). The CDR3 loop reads CSARNRLAGVFF. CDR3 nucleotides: TGCAGTGCTCGGAACCGACTAGCGGGAGTGTTCTTC.

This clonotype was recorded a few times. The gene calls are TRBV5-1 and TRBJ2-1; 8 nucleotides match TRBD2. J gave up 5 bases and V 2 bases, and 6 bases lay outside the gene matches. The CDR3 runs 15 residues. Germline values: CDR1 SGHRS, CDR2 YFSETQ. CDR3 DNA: TGCGCCAGCAGCTTAAGGGGTAGCGGGAACAATGAGCAGTTCTTC. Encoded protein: CASSLRGSGNNEQFF. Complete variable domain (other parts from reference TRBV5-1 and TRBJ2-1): KAGVTQTPRYLIKTRGQQVTLSCSPISGHRSVSWYQQTPGQGLQFLFEYFSETQRNKGNFPGRFSGRQFSNSRSEMNVSTLELGDSALYLCASSLRGSGNNEQFFGPGTRLTVL.

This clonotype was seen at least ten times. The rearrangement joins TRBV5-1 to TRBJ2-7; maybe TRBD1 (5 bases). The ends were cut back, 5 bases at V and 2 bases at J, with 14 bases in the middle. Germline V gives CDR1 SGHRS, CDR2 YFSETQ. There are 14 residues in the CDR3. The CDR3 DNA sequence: TGCGCCAGCAGTGGGTCAACAGGAACCTACGAGCAGTACTTC. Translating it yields CASSGSTGTYEQYF.

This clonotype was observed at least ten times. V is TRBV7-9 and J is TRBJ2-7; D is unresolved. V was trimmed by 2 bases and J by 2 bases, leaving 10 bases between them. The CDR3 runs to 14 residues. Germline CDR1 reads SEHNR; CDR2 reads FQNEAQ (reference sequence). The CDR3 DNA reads TGTGCCAGCAGCTTAAGGCAGGATACCTACGAGCAGTACTTC. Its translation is CASSLRQDTYEQYF. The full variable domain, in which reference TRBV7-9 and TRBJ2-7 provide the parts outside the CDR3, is DTGVSQNPRHKITKRGQNVTFRCDPISEHNRLYWYRQTLGQGPEFLTYFQNEAQLEKSRLLSDRFSAERPKGSFSTLEIQRTEQGDSAMYLCASSLRQDTYEQYFGPGTRLTVT.

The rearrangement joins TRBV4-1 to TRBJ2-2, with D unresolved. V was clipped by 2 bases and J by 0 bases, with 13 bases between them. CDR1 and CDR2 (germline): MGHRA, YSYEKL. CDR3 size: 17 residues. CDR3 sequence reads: CASSQIVLIANTGELFF. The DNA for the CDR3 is TGCGCCAGCAGCCAAATCGTCTTAATAGCGAACACCGGGGAGCTGTTTTTT.

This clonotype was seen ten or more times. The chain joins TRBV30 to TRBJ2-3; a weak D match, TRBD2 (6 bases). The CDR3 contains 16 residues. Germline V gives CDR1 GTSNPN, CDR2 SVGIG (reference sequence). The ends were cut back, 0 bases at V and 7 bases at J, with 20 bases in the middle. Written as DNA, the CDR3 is TGTGCCTGGAGTGTACTCCCGGGAGTGGTTTATCATACGCAGTATTTT. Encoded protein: CAWSVLPGVVYHTQYF.

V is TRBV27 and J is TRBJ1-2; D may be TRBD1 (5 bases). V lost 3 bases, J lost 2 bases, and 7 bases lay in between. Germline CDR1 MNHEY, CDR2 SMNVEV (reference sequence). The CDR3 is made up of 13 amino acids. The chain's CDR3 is CASSLWGNYGYTF. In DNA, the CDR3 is TGTGCCAGCAGTTTGTGGGGGAACTATGGCTACACCTTC.

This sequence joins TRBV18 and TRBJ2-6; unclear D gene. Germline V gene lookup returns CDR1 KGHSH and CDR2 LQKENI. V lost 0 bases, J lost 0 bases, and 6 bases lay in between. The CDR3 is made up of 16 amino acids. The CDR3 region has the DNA TGTGCCAGCTCACCACCGGGCCTCTCTGGGGCCAACGTCCTGACTTTC. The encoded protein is CASSPPGLSGANVLTF.

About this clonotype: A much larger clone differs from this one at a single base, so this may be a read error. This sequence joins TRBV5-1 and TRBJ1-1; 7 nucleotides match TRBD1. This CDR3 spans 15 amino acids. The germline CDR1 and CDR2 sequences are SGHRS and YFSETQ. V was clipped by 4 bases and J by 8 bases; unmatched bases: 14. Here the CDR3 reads CASSLLPGIGGEAFF. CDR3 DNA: TGCGCCAGCAGCCTACTACCCGGGATAGGGGGCGAAGCTTTCTTT.